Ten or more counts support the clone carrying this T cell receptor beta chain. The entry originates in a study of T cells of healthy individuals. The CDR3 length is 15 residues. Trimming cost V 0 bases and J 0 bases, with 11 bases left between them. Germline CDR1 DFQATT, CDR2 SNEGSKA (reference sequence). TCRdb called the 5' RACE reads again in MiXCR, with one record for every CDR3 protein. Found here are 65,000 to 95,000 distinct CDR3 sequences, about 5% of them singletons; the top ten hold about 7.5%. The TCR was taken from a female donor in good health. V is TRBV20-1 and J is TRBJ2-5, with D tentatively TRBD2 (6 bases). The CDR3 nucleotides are TGCAGTGCTAGAGAGGTGGCGGGAAACCAAGAGACCCAGTACTTC. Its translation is CSAREVAGNQETQYF.